This TCR beta chain was profiled in a study of blood T cell repertoires in COVID-19. The assay was immunoSEQ multiplex PCR, and TCRdb's table has in-frame clones only and misses some. Among about 110,000 clones listed, over 75% were seen once. The junction had 2 bases not matched to a gene; V was cut back by 0 bases and J by 4 bases. The CDR3 contains 13 residues. The germline gives CDR1 SQVTM, CDR2 ANQGSEA. This clone was seen more than once but under ten times. This sequence joins TRBV29-1 and TRBJ1-2; 7 bases map to TRBD1. This receptor was taken from a woman in her 70s with acute or convalescent COVID-19. The sequenced material came from peripheral blood. The CDR3 bases are TGCAGCGTTGAAGAAAGGGACAGCTATGGCTACACCTTC. It specifies CSVEERDSYGYTF.